These 10 T cell receptor beta chains were sequenced from one sample in a study of blood T cell repertoires in COVID-19. Only in-frame clones appear in the TCRdb table, and some are missing; sequencing was by immunoSEQ multiplex PCR. The sample lists more than 140,000 clones; about 86% were seen once. The sequenced material came from peripheral blood. The receptor set was obtained from a woman aged 55-69 years with acute or convalescent COVID-19.

The chain carries TRBV19 and TRBJ1-5, with 7 bases that match TRBD1. Trimming at V came to 5 bases and at J to 4 bases, leaving 5 bases not matched to a gene. CDR3 length: 14 amino acids. In germline, CDR1 is LNHDA, CDR2 SQIVND (reference sequence). CDR3 nucleotide sequence: TGTGCCAGTAGTGCGGACAGGTCTAATCAGCCCCAGCATTTT. Translation: CASSADRSNQPQHF.

The V call is TRBV5-6, the J call TRBJ1-5, with 9 nucleotides matching TRBD1. The CDR3 runs 16 residues. Germline lookup yields CDR1 SGHDT and CDR2 YYEEEE. The ends lost 0 bases at V and 2 bases at J; junction bases unmatched: 3. The CDR3 region has the DNA TGTGCCAGCAGCTTGGTGGGACAGGGTGGCAATCAGCCCCAGCATTTT. Its protein is CASSLVGQGGNQPQHF.

This rearrangement joins TRBV5-4 to TRBJ1-1; 10 bases line up with TRBD1. Germline CDR1 SGHNT, CDR2 YYREEE (reference sequence). Trimming at V came to 4 bases and at J to 2 bases, leaving 2 bases not matched to a gene. The CDR3 has 14 residues. CDR3 bases: TGTGCCAGCAGCGGACAGGGGGGAAACACTGAAGCTTTCTTT. As protein: CASSGQGGNTEAFF.

The V call is TRBV7-3, the J call TRBJ1-1, with D unresolved. The length of the CDR3 is 17 residues. CDR1 and CDR2 from the germline V gene are SGHTA and FQGTGA. Trimming stripped 6 bases from V and 0 bases from J, with 20 bases between. As DNA, the CDR3 is TGTGCCAGCAGTCGTGGCTCCCTAGGCGGCGTGAACACTGAAGCTTTCTTT. Translation: CASSRGSLGGVNTEAFF.

The genes are TRBV27 and TRBJ2-7; TRBD2 aligns across 13 bases. CDR1 is MNHEY and CDR2 is SMNVEV in the germline V gene (reference sequence). V shed 5 bases, J shed 2 bases, and the junction held 6 bases outside the gene matches. This CDR3 spans 16 amino acids. The DNA of the CDR3 is TGTGCCAGCAGTCCACGGACTAGCGGGAGACCCTACGAGCAGTACTTC. This codes for CASSPRTSGRPYEQYF.

The chain recombines TRBV5-1 with TRBJ2-3; D is unclear. Looked up from germline, CDR1 is SGHRS and CDR2 is YFSETQ. The germline V and J ends were trimmed by 2 bases and 0 bases, with 10 bases remaining between them. The CDR3 consists of 15 residues. The DNA for the CDR3 is TGCGCCAGCAGCTTCTTGGGCCCTAGCACAGATACGCAGTATTTT. It specifies CASSFLGPSTDTQYF. The full variable domain, rest sourced from reference TRBV5-1 and TRBJ2-3, is KAGVTQTPRYLIKTRGQQVTLSCSPISGHRSVSWYQQTPGQGLQFLFEYFSETQRNKGNFPGRFSGRQFSNSRSEMNVSTLELGDSALYLCASSFLGPSTDTQYFGPGTRLTVL.

The chain links TRBV19 to TRBJ1-1, with a weak D call TRBD1 (5 bases). The CDR3 consists of 15 residues. Trimming left V 4 bases short and J 0 bases short, with 12 bases between. CDR1 is LNHDA, CDR2 SQIVND, per germline (reference sequence). In DNA, the CDR3 is TGTGCCAGTAGTAGGCAAGACAGCCTGAACACTGAAGCTTTCTTT. Its protein product is CASSRQDSLNTEAFF.

The genes are TRBV29-1 and TRBJ1-1; D is unclear. V dropped 7 bases and J dropped 1 base, with 4 bases sitting between them. The germline V gene has CDR1 SQVTM and CDR2 ANQGSEA. This CDR3 is built from 10 residues. The CDR3 reads CSGKNTEAFF. CDR3 DNA: TGCAGCGGTAAGAACACTGAAGCTTTCTTT.

This clone was found once. This chain connects TRBV10-3 to TRBJ1-3; D uncertain. CDR3 size: 14 residues. The ends were cut back, 7 bases at V and 0 bases at J, with 10 bases in the middle. Germline V gene data show CDR1 as ENHRY and CDR2 as SYGVKD. In DNA, the CDR3 is TGTGCCATCAAAGCCTCATACTCTGGAAACACCATATATTTT. It is translated as CAIKASYSGNTIYF.

A few counts support this clone. J is TRBJ1-4 and V is TRBV5-1, with D unclear. The CDR3 runs to 14 residues. Germline V gene sequence: CDR1 SGHRS, CDR2 YFSETQ. V lost 2 bases and J lost 8, with 13 bases in between. The CDR3 nucleotides are TGCGCCAGCAGCTTACGTGCCAACGAGGAAAAACTGTTTTTT. Its translation is CASSLRANEEKLFF.